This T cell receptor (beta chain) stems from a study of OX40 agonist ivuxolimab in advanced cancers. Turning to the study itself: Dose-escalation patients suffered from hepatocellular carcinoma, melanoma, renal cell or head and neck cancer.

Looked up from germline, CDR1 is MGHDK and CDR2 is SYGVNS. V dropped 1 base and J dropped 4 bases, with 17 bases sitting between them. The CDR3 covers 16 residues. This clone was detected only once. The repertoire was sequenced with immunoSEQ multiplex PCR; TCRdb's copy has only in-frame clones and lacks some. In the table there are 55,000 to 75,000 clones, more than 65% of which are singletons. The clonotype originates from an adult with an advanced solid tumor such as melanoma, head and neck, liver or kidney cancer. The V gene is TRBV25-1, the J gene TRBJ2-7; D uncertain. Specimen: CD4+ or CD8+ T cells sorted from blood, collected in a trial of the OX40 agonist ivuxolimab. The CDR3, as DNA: TGTGCCAGCAGTGAATTAGGAAGGGCATTCTTTTACGAGCAGTACTTC. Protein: CASSELGRAFFYEQYF.